This T cell receptor (beta chain) was found in a study of vaccination effects on CD4 cells after COVID-19. Generated by immunoSEQ multiplex PCR, the TCRdb table keeps only in-frame clones and is missing some. The sample records around 24,000 clones, under 85% being singletons. Using viral peptide pools, the ViraFEST assay grew out antigen-specific CD4+ T cells prior to sequencing. Cells that had been cultured for less than 13 days were the source of isolated CD4+ T cells. Each participant was given two doses of one vaccine (BNT162b2 or mRNA-1273). IL-2 medium was substituted for half the medium on days 3 and 7. In its sample, this clone was seen a few times. Its specificity is unknown. The CDR3 runs 15 residues. After removal of 5 bases from V and 5 bases from J, the junction contained 9 bases not matched to a gene. The germline V gene has CDR1 SGHVS and CDR2 FQNEAQ.

The sequences come from CD4+ T cells from PBMCs cultured with HCoV-NL63 spike peptides, collected after COVID-19 vaccination. The receptor comes from a human donor who received a COVID-19 vaccine. The chain recombines TRBV7-8 with TRBJ1-1, with 9 bases identical to TRBD1. The CDR3: CASSLTGGAKTEAFF. CDR3 nucleotide sequence: TGTGCCAGCAGCCTCACAGGGGGCGCGAAAACTGAAGCTTTCTTT.